These 3 T cell receptor beta chains came from one sample sequenced in a study of blood T cells in healthy people across ages. The use of a sample-barcoded 5' primer and a J-beta primer mix characterized a second PCR of roughly 6 to 11 cycles. TCRdb recomputed calls from the 5' RACE reads with MiXCR, one row per CDR3 protein. The data contain 600,000 or so distinct CDR3 sequences, less than 60% of them singletons. Sample: blood. Receptors originate from a man older than 75 in good health.

This clonotype was seen a handful of times. The chain employs TRBV29-1 and TRBJ2-1; 7 positions agree with TRBD1. The CDR3 totals 17 residues. Unmatched junction bases numbered 16, after V lost 1 base and J lost 7 bases. CDR1 and CDR2 from the germline V gene are SQVTM and ANQGSEA. The CDR3 spells CSVEGSRGGFVGNEQFF. CDR3 sequence (DNA): TGCAGCGTTGAAGGTTCTCGAGGGGGCTTCGTCGGGAATGAGCAGTTCTTC.

The CDR3 coding sequence is TGTGCCAGCAGTGAAACTGCTTTCGACTGGGGGCAAGCTGAGCAGTTCTTC. Translating it yields CASSETAFDWGQAEQFF. The genes are TRBV25-1 and TRBJ2-1; D is perhaps TRBD1 (6 bases). V gave up 2 bases and J gave up 9 bases, with 23 bases separating them. The CDR3 runs 17 residues. The germline V gene encodes CDR1 MGHDK and CDR2 SYGVNS.

This clonotype has more than one count but fewer than ten. This chain connects TRBV12-3 or TRBV12-4 to TRBJ1-1; D is undetermined. The CDR3 consists of 12 residues. Between the trimmed V and J ends, which lost 4 bases and 6 bases, there was a span of 9 bases. The CDR3 is CASSWVSAEAFF. The CDR3 DNA reads as TGTGCCAGCAGTTGGGTTAGCGCTGAAGCTTTCTTT.